Listed here are 22 T cell receptor beta chains from one sample, sequenced in a study of blood T cell repertoires in COVID-19. Sequenced by immunoSEQ multiplex PCR; TCRdb stores in-frame clones only, minus some. Counted here are some 340,000 clones, over 90% occurring once; the ten biggest clones make up around 3.9%. Sequencing was carried out using PBMCs or T cells enriched from blood (not recorded which). The receptors come from a woman aged 30 to 39 who had been exposed to COVID-19.

The V gene is TRBV15, the J gene TRBJ2-2; D unclear. V was shortened by 0 bases and J by 1 base, with 9 bases between the two germline ends. From germline, CDR1 is LNHNV and CDR2 YYDKDF (reference sequence). This CDR3 is 16 amino acids long. In DNA, the CDR3 is TGTGCCACCAGCAGAGATCTTTCCGGGAACACCGGGGAGCTGTTTTTT. Protein sequence: CATSRDLSGNTGELFF.

This clone has more than one count but fewer than ten. The rearrangement joins TRBV3-1 (or the pseudogene TRBV3-2) to TRBJ1-1, with TRBD1 matching over 7 bases. CDR1 is LGHDT and CDR2 is YNNKEL in the germline V gene (reference sequence). J gave up 9 bases and V 5 bases, and 3 bases lay outside the gene matches. This CDR3 contains 11 residues. The CDR3 nucleotides read TGTGCCAGCAGCGAACAGGGGAAAGCTTTCTTT. Amino acids: CASSEQGKAFF.

The chain links TRBV7-2 to TRBJ1-3, with D hard to call. The germline V gene encodes CDR1 SGHTA and CDR2 FQGNSA. CDR3 length: 15 amino acids. V lost 3 bases and J lost 0, with 9 bases in between. This CDR3 reads CASSFTGFSGNTIYF. The CDR3, as DNA: TGTGCCAGCAGCTTTACGGGTTTCTCTGGAAACACCATATATTTT.

This clone was found once. The rearrangement uses TRBV27 and TRBJ1-5, with D unclear. In germline, CDR1 is MNHEY, CDR2 SMNVEV (reference sequence). V gave up 2 bases and J gave up 3 bases, with 8 bases separating them. There are 14 residues in the CDR3. CDR3 in amino acids: CASSLRQVNQPQHF. The CDR3 nucleotides are TGTGCCAGCAGTTTACGACAAGTCAATCAGCCCCAGCATTTT.

V and J are TRBV5-1 and TRBJ2-3; 11 bases are shared with TRBD1. The CDR3 extends over 19 amino acids. V lost 0 bases, J lost 3 bases, and 12 bases stayed unmatched. Germline V gene data show CDR1 as SGHRS and CDR2 as YFSETQ. Here the CDR3 DNA reads TGCGCCAGCAGCTTGGCCGGTTTATTAGGGACAGGGGGAACAGATACGCAGTATTTT. Protein sequence: CASSLAGLLGTGGTDTQYF.

Notes on this clone: Within the sample, other DNA sequences also encode this same CDR3. The chain employs TRBV6-5 and TRBJ1-2, with 11 bases matching TRBD1. Looked up from germline, CDR1 is MNHEY and CDR2 is SVGAGI. Losses at the gene ends were 0 bases for V and 4 bases for J; bases not matched to a gene: 4. The CDR3 spans 16 residues. CDR3 sequence reads: CASSYSRTGGGYGYTF. The CDR3 DNA reads as TGTGCCAGCAGTTACTCGAGGACAGGGGGCGGCTATGGCTACACCTTC.

The V call is TRBV4-3, the J call TRBJ1-1; 9 positions agree with TRBD1. Trimming at V came to 1 base and at J to 4 bases, leaving 4 bases not matched to a gene. The CDR3 extends over 15 amino acids. Germline V gene sequence: CDR1 LGHNA, CDR2 YSLEER. The CDR3 DNA sequence: TGCGCCAGCAGCCAAGTGGGGACAGGGAGCACTGAAGCTTTCTTT. Translated, it gives CASSQVGTGSTEAFF.

The chain links TRBV6-1 to TRBJ1-3; the D gene is possibly TRBD1 (5 bases). V was shortened by 0 bases and J by 1 base, with 10 bases between the two germline ends. Germline-derived CDR1 and CDR2 are MNHNS and SASEGT. The CDR3 has 16 residues. CDR3 bases: TGTGCCAGCAGTGAAGCCACGACAGTTTCTGGAAACACCATATATTTT. This encodes CASSEATTVSGNTIYF.

The CDR3 coding sequence is TGTGCCAGCTCAGCTTCCCAGGACAGGACCTACGAGCAGTACTTC. Residues: CASSASQDRTYEQYF. The rearrangement links TRBV18 to TRBJ2-7; 7 bases fit TRBD1. J was trimmed by 2 bases and V by 5 bases; bases with no gene match: 9. The CDR3 is 15 residues long. Per the germline V gene, CDR1 is KGHSH and CDR2 is LQKENI.

The V gene is TRBV19, the J gene TRBJ1-5; D unresolved. Trimming shortened V by 2 bases and J by 7 bases, and 12 bases separated the two germline ends. This CDR3 spans 14 amino acids. Germline V lookup: CDR1 LNHDA, CDR2 SQIVND (reference sequence). CDR3: CASSIQGRGQPQHF. In DNA form, the CDR3 reads TGTGCCAGTAGTATACAAGGGCGAGGGCAGCCCCAGCATTTT.

J is TRBJ1-5 and V is TRBV11-2; 7 bases align to TRBD1. Germline CDR1 SGHAT, CDR2 FQNNGV. Trimming took 6 bases from V and 3 from J; bases not matched to a gene: 11. CDR3 size: 16 residues. The CDR3 nucleotides are TGTGCCAGCAGGGCCCTTGGGGACAGTTTCAATCAGCCCCAGCATTTT. This gives the protein CASRALGDSFNQPQHF.

This clone was detected only once. The rearrangement links TRBV4-3 to TRBJ1-6, with TRBD1 matching over 10 bases. The CDR3 contains 18 residues. CDR1 LGHNA and CDR2 YSLEER come from the germline V gene. Trimming at V came to 4 bases and at J to 8 bases, leaving 14 bases not matched to a gene. DNA of the CDR3: TGCGCCAGCAGCCGGTCACCGGGACAGGGGTTTTCGGATTCACCCCTCCACTTT. Encoded protein: CASSRSPGQGFSDSPLHF.

The chain couples TRBV19 to TRBJ1-6, with TRBD1 identical over 8 bases. This CDR3 is built from 13 residues. Per germline, CDR1 LNHDA and CDR2 SQIVND (reference sequence). The J segment lost 11 bases and the V segment lost 4 bases, leaving 4 bases of the junction unmatched. CDR3 in DNA: TGTGCCAGTAGTACGACAGGGGTGACACCCCTCCACTTT. This gives the protein CASSTTGVTPLHF.

The chain is built from TRBV27 and TRBJ1-1; D might be TRBD1 (6 bases). Deletions cut 5 bases from V and 1 base from J, with 11 bases between. Germline V gene lookup returns CDR1 MNHEY and CDR2 SMNVEV (reference sequence). The CDR3 has 14 amino acids. This CDR3 reads CASSPGTSNTEAFF. In DNA, the CDR3 is TGTGCCAGCAGTCCTGGGACATCGAACACTGAAGCTTTCTTT.

The V gene is TRBV15, the J gene TRBJ2-7; 10 nucleotides align to TRBD2. The CDR3 consists of 18 residues. The trim removed 0 bases at V and 0 bases at J, leaving 8 bases unmatched. Germline loops: CDR1 LNHNV, CDR2 YYDKDF (reference sequence). The chain's CDR3 is CATSRDLPSGGGSYEQYF. The CDR3 DNA reads as TGTGCCACCAGCAGAGATCTCCCTAGCGGGGGAGGCTCCTACGAGCAGTACTTC.

J is TRBJ1-4 and V is TRBV15, with 9 nucleotides matching TRBD1. V lost 1 base and J lost 5; bases outside the gene matches: 2. Looked up from germline, CDR1 is LNHNV and CDR2 is YYDKDF (reference sequence). The CDR3 length is 15 residues. CDR3 bases: TGTGCCACCAGCAGAGGACAGGGGGGGAATGAAAAACTGTTTTTT. Its protein is CATSRGQGGNEKLFF. Full variable domain (remainder filled in from reference TRBV15 and TRBJ1-4): DAMVIQNPRYQVTQFGKPVTLSCSQTLNHNVMYWYQQKSSQAPKLLFHYYDKDFNNEADTPDNFQSRRPNTSFCFLDIRSPGLGDTAMYLCATSRGQGGNEKLFFGSGTQLSVL.

V gene TRBV7-8 combines with J gene TRBJ2-7, with 9 bases identical to TRBD1. The CDR3 totals 15 residues. V gave up 0 bases and J gave up 6 bases; unmatched junction bases: 6. Germline V gene data show CDR1 as SGHVS and CDR2 as FQNEAQ. Here the CDR3 DNA reads TGTGCCAGCAGCTTAGCGAGGGACAGGGCGTTCGAGCAGTACTTC. Residues: CASSLARDRAFEQYF.

The V and J genes are TRBV7-2 and TRBJ2-5, with D perhaps TRBD2 (6 bases). Between the trimmed V and J ends, which lost 5 bases and 4 bases, there was a span of 14 bases. Germline lookup yields CDR1 SGHTA and CDR2 FQGNSA. There are 14 residues in the CDR3. The CDR3 here is CASSTDPEGETQYF. In nucleotides, the CDR3 is TGTGCCAGCAGCACTGACCCGGAGGGAGAGACCCAGTACTTC. The full variable domain, with the rest looked up from reference TRBV7-2 and TRBJ2-5, is GAGVSQSPSNKVTEKGKDVELRCDPISGHTALYWYRQSLGQGLEFLIYFQGNSAPDKSGLPSDRFSAERTGGSVSTLTIQRTQQEDSAVYLCASSTDPEGETQYFGPGTRLLVL.

The rearrangement joins TRBV19 to TRBJ1-5; 8 positions agree with TRBD1. Trimming removed 4 bases from V and 3 bases from J; junction bases left unmatched: 5. Germline loops: CDR1 LNHDA, CDR2 SQIVND (reference sequence). The CDR3 has 15 amino acids. This CDR3 is CASSSPDRANQPQHF. The CDR3, as DNA: TGTGCCAGTAGTAGCCCGGACAGGGCCAATCAGCCCCAGCATTTT.

The CDR3 is CASSRTHNQPQHF. The CDR3 bases are TGTGCCAGCAGCAGGACACACAATCAGCCCCAGCATTTT. This chain links TRBV12-3 or TRBV12-4 with TRBJ1-5; a possible D gene is TRBD1 (5 bases). CDR3 size: 13 residues. The V gene lost 6 bases and the J gene lost 3 bases, with 9 bases spanning the gap.

The chain has TRBV30 and TRBJ2-3, with 8 bases lining up with TRBD1. The CDR3 totals 15 residues. The ends lost 2 bases at V and 3 bases at J; junction bases unmatched: 7. Germline values: CDR1 GTSNPN, CDR2 SVGIG (reference sequence). In DNA form, the CDR3 reads TGTGCCTGGAGTCCCATCGGACAGGGAACAGATACGCAGTATTTT. Protein: CAWSPIGQGTDTQYF.

This chain connects TRBV5-4 to TRBJ2-5; 8 bases agree with TRBD2. The CDR3 spans 16 residues. V was clipped by 3 bases and J by 5 bases; unmatched bases: 12. The germline CDR1 and CDR2 sequences are SGHNT and YYREEE (reference sequence). DNA for the CDR3: TGTGCCAGCAGCTCCTCCGGGACTAGGAAACGGGAGACCCAGTACTTC. It specifies CASSSSGTRKRETQYF.